This TCR beta chain was recorded in a study of technical replicates of blood from a handful of donors. Per germline, CDR1 SGHTA and CDR2 FQGNSA. This CDR3 comprises 15 residues. V gave up 5 bases and J gave up 5 bases, with 16 bases separating them. The assay was immunoSEQ multiplex PCR, and TCRdb's table has in-frame clones only and misses some. The sample includes just under 60,000 clones, around 92% seen only once; the top ten take about 4.3%. Sample: PBMCs. The clonotype was recovered from a human donor in good health. Some clones in this sample may be carry-over from other donors' samples. The chain is built from TRBV7-2 and TRBJ2-1; unclear D gene. CDR3 residues: CASSPPGSLNNEQFF. In nucleotides, the CDR3 is TGTGCCAGCAGCCCCCCCGGGTCTCTCAACAATGAGCAGTTCTTC.